Detailed here is one TCR beta chain. Antigen unknown. Patients were excluded for autoimmune disease history or systemic immunosuppression. Germline CDR1 and CDR2: KGHSH and LQKENI. Trimming removed 2 bases from V and 2 bases from J, with 11 bases in between. This CDR3 region has 15 residues. The assay was immunoSEQ multiplex PCR, and TCRdb's table has in-frame clones only and misses some. The table shows roughly 35,000 clones, with around 86% occurring only once. The source of the sample is a study of OX40 agonist ivuxolimab in advanced cancers. Study-level background: The study enrolled dose-escalation patients with hepatocellular carcinoma, melanoma, renal cell or head and neck cancer. Study-level findings and limits: At doses 0.1 to 3.0 mg/kg, CD4+ and CD8+ clones expanded. Compared with CD4+, CD8+ T cells on average had more expanded clones.

This sample comprised CD4+ or CD8+ T cells sorted from blood, obtained in a trial of the OX40 agonist ivuxolimab. This TCR was sampled from an adult with an advanced solid tumor such as melanoma, head and neck, liver or kidney cancer. The chain recombines TRBV18 with TRBJ2-3; weak D call: TRBD2 (6 bases). The CDR3: CASSPVAGLTDTQYF. The CDR3 DNA reads TGTGCCAGCTCACCAGTGGCGGGGCTCACAGATACGCAGTATTTT.